Below are 4 T cell receptor beta chains sequenced from a single sample in a study of OX40 agonist ivuxolimab in advanced cancers. Profiling relied on immunoSEQ multiplex PCR, and the TCRdb table lists in-frame clones only, not all of them. The sample yields roughly 48,000 clones, 85% seen once. The sample consisted of CD4+ or CD8+ T cells sorted from blood, taken in a trial of the OX40 agonist ivuxolimab. These TCRs come from an adult with an advanced solid tumor such as melanoma, head and neck, liver or kidney cancer.

J is TRBJ2-1 and V is TRBV5-1; weak D call: TRBD1 (6 bases). Trimming shortened V by 0 bases and J by 0 bases, and 7 bases separated the two germline ends. CDR3 length: 15 amino acids. The V gene's germline CDR1 is SGHRS and CDR2 YFSETQ. The CDR3 sequence is CASSLEGVSYNEQFF. The CDR3 DNA reads as TGCGCCAGCAGCTTGGAGGGGGTCTCCTACAATGAGCAGTTCTTC.

This rearrangement joins TRBV5-4 to TRBJ1-1; possible D gene TRBD1, 5 bases. V was clipped by 0 bases and J by 1 base, with 10 bases between them. Germline values: CDR1 SGHNT, CDR2 YYREEE (reference sequence). CDR3 length: 15 amino acids. The CDR3 nucleotides are TGTGCCAGCAGCTTGGAGATTACAGGGAACACTGAAGCTTTCTTT. Protein product: CASSLEITGNTEAFF.

CDR3 nucleotides: TGCAGTGCTAAGGACTATCCCGAGCAGTACTTC. Translated, it gives CSAKDYPEQYF. The chain couples TRBV20-1 to TRBJ2-7; TRBD2 is a possible D gene (6 bases). This CDR3 has 11 amino acids. CDR1 DFQATT and CDR2 SNEGSKA come from the germline V gene (reference sequence). Between the trimmed V and J ends, which lost 4 bases and 6 bases, there was a span of 10 bases.

This chain links TRBV2 with TRBJ2-3; a weak D match, TRBD2 (6 bases). Germline CDR1 is SNHLY and CDR2 is FYNNEI. CDR3 length: 14 amino acids. V gave up 5 bases and J gave up 3 bases, with 12 bases separating them. CDR3 sequence (DNA): TGTGCCAGCAGTCGGGAGTACTCTACAGATACGCAGTATTTT. This codes for CASSREYSTDTQYF.